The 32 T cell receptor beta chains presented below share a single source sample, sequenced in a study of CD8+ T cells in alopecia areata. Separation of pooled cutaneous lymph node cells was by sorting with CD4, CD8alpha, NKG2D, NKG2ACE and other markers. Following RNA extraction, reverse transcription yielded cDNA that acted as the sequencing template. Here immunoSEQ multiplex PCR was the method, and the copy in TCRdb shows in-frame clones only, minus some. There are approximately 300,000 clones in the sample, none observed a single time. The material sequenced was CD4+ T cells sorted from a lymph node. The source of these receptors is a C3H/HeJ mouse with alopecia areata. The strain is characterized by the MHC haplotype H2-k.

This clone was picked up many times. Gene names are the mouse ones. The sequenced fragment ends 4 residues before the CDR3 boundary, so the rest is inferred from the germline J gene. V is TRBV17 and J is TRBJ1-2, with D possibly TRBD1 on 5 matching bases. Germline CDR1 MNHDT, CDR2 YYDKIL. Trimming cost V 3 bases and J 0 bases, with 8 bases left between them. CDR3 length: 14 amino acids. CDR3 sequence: CASSSWGANSDYTF. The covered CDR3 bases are TGTGCTAGCAGTAGTTGGGGGGCAAACTCC.

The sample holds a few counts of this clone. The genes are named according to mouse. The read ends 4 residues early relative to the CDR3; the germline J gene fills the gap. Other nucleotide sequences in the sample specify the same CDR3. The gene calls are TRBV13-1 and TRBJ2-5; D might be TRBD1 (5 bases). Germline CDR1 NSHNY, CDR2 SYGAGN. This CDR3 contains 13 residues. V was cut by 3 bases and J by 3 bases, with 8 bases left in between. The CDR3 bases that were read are TGTGCCAGCAGTGCGACAGCTCAAGAC. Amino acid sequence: CASSATAQD. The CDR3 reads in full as CASSATAQDTQYF.

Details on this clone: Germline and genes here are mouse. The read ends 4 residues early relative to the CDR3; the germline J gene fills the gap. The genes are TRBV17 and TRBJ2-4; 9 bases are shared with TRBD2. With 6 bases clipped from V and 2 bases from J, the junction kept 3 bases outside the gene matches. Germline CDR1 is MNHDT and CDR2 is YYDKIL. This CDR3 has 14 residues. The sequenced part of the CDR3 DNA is TGTGCTAGCAGAAGGACTGGGGTTCAAAAC. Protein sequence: CASRRTGVQN. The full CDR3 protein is CASRRTGVQNTLYF.

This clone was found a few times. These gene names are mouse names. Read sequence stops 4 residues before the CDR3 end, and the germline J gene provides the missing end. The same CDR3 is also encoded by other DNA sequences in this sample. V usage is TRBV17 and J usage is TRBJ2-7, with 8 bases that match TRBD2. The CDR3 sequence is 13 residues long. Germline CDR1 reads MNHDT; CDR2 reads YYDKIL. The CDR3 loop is CASSSLGGYEQYF. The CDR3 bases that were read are TGTGCTAGCAGTAGTCTGGGGGGATAT.

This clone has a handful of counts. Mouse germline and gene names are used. The CDR3 here is CAWSLKQNQDTQYF. Incomplete CDR3 DNA: TGTGCCTGGAGTCTAAAACAGAACCAAGAC. The chain carries TRBV31 and TRBJ2-5; unclear D gene. The DNA ends 4 residues before the CDR3 does, and the rest of the CDR3 is filled in from the germline J gene. The CDR3 sequence is 14 residues long. The germline gives CDR1 GKSSPN, CDR2 SITVG. V lost 0 bases and J 0 bases, leaving 7 bases between the germline ends.

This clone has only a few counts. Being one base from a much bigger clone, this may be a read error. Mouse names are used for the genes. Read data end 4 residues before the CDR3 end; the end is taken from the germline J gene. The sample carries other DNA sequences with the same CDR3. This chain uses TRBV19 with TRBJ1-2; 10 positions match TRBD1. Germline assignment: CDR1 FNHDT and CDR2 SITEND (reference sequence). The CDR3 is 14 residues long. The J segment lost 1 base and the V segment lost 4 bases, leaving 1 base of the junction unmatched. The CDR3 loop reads CASSGQGGNSDYTF. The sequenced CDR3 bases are TGTGCCAGCAGTGGACAGGGGGGAAACTCC.

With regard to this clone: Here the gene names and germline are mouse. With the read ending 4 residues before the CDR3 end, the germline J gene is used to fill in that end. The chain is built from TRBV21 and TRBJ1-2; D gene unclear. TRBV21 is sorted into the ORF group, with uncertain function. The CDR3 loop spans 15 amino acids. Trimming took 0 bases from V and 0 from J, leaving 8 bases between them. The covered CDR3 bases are TGTGCTAGCAGTCAATCTTACAGTGCAAACTCC. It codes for CASSQSYSANS. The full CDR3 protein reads CASSQSYSANSDYTF.

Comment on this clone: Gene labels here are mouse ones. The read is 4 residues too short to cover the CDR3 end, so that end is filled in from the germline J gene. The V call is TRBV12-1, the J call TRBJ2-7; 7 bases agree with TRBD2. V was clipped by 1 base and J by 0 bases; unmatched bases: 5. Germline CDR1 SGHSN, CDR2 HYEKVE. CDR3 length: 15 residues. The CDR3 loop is CASSLAGGSSYEQYF. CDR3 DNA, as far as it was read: TGTGCCAGCTCTCTGGCTGGGGGTAGCTCCTAT.

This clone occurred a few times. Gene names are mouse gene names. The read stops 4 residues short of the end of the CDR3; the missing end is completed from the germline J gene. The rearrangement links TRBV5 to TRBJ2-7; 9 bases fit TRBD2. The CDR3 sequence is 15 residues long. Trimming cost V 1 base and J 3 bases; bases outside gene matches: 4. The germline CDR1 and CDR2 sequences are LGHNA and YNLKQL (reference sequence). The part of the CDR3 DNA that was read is TGTGCCAGCAGCCAAGTTGGGACTGGGAGCTAT. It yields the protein CASSQVGTGSY. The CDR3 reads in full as CASSQVGTGSYEQYF.

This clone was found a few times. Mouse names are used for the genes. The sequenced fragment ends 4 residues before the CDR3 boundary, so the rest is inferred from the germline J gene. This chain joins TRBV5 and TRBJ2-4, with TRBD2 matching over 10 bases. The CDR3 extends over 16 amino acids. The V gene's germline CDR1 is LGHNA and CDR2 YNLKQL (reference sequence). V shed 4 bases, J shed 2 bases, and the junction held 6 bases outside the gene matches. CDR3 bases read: TGTGCCAGCAGCCCCCTGGGGGGGCCGGATCAAAAC. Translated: CASSPLGGPDQN. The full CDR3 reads CASSPLGGPDQNTLYF.

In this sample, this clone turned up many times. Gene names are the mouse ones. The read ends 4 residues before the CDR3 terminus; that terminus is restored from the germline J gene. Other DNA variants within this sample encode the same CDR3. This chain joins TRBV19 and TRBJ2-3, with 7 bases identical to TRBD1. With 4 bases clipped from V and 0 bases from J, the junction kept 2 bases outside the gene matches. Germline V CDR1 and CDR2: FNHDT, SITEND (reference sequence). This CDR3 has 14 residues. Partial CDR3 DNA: TGTGCCAGCAGTTACAGGGGTAGTGCAGAA. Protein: CASSYRGSAE. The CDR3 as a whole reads CASSYRGSAETLYF.

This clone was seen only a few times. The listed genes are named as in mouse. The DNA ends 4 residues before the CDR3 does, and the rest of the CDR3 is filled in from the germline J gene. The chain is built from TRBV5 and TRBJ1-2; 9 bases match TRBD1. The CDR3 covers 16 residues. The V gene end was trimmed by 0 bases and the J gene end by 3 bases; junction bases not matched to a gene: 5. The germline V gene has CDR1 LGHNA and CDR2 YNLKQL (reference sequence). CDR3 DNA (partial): TGTGCCAGCAGCCAAGACCCGGACAGGGGAGACTCC. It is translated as CASSQDPDRGDS. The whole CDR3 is CASSQDPDRGDSDYTF.

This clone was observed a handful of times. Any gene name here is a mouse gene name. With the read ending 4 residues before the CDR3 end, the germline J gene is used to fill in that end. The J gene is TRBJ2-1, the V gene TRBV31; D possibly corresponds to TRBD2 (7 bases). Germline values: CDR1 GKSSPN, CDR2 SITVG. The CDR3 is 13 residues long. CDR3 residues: CAWSLRGGAEQFF. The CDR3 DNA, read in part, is TGTGCCTGGAGTCTGAGGGGGGGGGCT.

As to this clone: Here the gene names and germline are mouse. The CDR3 here is CASSLTGGYAEQFF. Incomplete CDR3 DNA: TGTGCTAGCAGTCTTACAGGGGGCTATGCT. The chain is built from TRBV17 and TRBJ2-1; 8 bases are a match to TRBD1. From the germline J gene comes the end of the CDR3, since the read stops 4 residues before it. Germline-derived CDR1 and CDR2 are MNHDT and YYDKIL. V dropped 5 bases and J dropped 3; count of bases not matched to a gene: 3. This CDR3 has 14 residues. The full variable domain, completed using reference TRBV17 and TRBJ2-1, is DTTVKQNPRYKLARVGKPVNLICSQTMNHDTMYWYQKKPNQAPKLLLFYYDKILNREADTFEKFQSSRPNNSFCSLYIGSAGLEYSAMYLCASSLTGGYAEQFFGPGTRLTVL.

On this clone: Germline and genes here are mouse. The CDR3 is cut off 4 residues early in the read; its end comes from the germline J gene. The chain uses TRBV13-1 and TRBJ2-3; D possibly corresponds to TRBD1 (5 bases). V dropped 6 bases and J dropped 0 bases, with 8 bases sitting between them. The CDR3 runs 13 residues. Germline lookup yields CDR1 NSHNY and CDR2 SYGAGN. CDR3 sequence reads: CASKTASAETLYF. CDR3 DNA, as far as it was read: TGTGCCAGCAAGACAGCTAGTGCAGAA.

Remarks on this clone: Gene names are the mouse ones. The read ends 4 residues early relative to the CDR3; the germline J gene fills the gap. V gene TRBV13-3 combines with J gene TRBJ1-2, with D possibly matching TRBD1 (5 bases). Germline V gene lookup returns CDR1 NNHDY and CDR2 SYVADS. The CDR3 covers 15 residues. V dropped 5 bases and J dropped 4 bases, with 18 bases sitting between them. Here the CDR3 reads CASSPSGRASSDYTF. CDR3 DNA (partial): TGTGCCAGCAGCCCCTCAGGGAGGGCAAGCTCC.

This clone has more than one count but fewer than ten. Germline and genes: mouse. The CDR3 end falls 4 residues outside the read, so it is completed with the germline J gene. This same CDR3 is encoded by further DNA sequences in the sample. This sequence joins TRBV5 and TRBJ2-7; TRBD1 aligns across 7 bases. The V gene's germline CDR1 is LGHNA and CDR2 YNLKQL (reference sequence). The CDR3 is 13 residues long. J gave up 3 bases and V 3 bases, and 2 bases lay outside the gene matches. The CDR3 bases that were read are TGTGCCAGCAGCCAGGCAGGGGGCTAT. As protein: CASSQAGGY. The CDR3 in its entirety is CASSQAGGYEQYF.

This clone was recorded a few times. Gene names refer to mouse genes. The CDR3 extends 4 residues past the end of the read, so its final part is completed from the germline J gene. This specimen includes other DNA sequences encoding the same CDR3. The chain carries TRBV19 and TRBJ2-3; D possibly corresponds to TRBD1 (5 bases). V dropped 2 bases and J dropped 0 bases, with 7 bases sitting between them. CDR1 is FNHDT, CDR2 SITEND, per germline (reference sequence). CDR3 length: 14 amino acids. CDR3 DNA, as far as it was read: TGTGCCAGCAGTATTCGACAGAGTGCAGAA. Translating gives CASSIRQSAE. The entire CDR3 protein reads CASSIRQSAETLYF. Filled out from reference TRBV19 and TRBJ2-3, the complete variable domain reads GGIITQTPKFLIGQEGQKLTLKCQQNFNHDTMYWYRQDSGKGLRLIYYSITENDLQKGDLSEGYDASREKKSSFSLTVTSAQKNEMAVFLCASSIRQSAETLYFGSGTRLTVL.

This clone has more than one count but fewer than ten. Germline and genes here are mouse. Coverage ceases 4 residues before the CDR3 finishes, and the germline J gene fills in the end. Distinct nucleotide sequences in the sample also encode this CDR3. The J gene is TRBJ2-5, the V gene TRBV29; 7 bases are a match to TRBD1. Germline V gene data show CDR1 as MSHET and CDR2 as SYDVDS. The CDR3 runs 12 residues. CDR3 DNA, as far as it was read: TGTGCTAGCAGCCACAGGGGAGAC. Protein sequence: CASSHRGD. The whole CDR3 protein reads CASSHRGDTQYF.

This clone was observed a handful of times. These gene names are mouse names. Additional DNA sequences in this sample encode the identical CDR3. The CDR3: CASSVQGANSDYTF. The covered CDR3 bases are TGTGCCAGCAGTGTACAGGGGGCTAACTCC. This chain connects TRBV13-3 to TRBJ1-2; 9 bases line up with TRBD1. Read sequence stops 4 residues before the CDR3 end, and the germline J gene provides the missing end. Germline CDR1 reads NNHDY; CDR2 reads SYVADS. The CDR3 is made up of 14 amino acids. After removal of 3 bases from V and 2 bases from J, the junction contained 2 bases not matched to a gene.

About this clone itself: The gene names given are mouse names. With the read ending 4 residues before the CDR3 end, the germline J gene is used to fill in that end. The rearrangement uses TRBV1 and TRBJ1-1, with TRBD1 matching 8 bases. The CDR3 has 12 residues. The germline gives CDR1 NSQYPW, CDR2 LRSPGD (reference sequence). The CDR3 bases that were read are TGCACCTGCAGTGCGGGACAGGTA. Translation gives CTCSAGQV. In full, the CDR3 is CTCSAGQVEVFF.

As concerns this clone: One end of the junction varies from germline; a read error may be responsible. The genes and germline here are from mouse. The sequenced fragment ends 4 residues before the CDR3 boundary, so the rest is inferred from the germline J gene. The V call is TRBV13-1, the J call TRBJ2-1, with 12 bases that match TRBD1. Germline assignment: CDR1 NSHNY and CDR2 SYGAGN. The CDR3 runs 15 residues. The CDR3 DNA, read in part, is TGTGCCAACAGTCCGGGACAGGGGGCTTATGCT. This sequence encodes CANSPGQGAYA. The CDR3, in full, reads CANSPGQGAYAEQFF.

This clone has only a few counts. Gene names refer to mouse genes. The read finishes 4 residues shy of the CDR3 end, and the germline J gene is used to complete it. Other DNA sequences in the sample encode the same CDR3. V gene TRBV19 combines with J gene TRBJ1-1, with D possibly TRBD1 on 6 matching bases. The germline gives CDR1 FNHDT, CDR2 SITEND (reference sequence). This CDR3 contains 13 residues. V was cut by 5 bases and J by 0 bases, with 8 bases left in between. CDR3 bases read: TGTGCCAGCAGACAGGGCTCAAACACA. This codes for CASRQGSNT. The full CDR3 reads CASRQGSNTEVFF.

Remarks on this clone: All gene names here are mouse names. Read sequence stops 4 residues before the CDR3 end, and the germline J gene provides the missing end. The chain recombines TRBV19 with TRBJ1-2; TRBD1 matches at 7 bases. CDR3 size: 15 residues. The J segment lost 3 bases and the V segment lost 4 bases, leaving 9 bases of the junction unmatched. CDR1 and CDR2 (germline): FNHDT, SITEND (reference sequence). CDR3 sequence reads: CASSPGQVRHSDYTF. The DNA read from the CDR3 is TGTGCCAGCAGTCCCGGACAGGTCCGCCACTCC.

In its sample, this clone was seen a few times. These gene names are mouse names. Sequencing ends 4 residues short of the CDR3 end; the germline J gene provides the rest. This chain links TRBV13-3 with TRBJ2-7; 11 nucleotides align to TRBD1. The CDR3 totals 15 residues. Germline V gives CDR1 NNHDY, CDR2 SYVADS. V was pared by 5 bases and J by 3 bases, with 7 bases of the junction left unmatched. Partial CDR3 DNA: TGTGCCAGCAGCCCCCGGGACAGGGGGGACTAT. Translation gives CASSPRDRGDY. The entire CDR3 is CASSPRDRGDYEQYF.

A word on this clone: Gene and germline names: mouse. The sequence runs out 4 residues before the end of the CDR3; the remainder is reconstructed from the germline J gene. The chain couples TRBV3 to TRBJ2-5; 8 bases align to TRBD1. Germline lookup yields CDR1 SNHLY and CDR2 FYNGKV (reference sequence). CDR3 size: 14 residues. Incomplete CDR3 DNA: TGTGCCAGCAGCTCGGTGGGACAGGAGGAC. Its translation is CASSSVGQED. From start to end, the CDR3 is CASSSVGQEDTQYF.

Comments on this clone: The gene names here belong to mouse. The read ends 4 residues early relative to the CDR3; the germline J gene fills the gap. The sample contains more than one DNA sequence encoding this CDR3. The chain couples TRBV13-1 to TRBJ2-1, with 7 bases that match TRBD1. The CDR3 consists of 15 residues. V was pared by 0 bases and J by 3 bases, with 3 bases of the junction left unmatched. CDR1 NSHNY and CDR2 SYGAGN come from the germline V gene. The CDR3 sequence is CASSDARQGYAEQFF. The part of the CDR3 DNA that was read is TGTGCCAGCAGTGATGCCCGACAGGGCTATGCT.

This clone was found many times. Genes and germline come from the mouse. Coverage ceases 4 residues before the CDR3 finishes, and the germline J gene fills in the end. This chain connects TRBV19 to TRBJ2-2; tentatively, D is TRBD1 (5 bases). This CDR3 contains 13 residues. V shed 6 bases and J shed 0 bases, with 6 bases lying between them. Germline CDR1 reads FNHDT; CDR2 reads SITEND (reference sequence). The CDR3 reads CASKTANTGQLYF. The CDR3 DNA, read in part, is TGTGCCAGCAAGACAGCAAACACCGGG.

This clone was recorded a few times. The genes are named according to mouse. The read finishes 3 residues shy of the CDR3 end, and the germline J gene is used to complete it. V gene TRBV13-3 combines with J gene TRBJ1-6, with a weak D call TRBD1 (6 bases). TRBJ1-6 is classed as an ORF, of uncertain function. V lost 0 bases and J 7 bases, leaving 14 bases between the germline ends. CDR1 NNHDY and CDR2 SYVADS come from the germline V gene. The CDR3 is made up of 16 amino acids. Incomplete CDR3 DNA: TGTGCCAGCAGTGATGAGGGGGGGTATGGAAATTCGCCC. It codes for CASSDEGGYGNSP. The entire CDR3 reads CASSDEGGYGNSPLYF.

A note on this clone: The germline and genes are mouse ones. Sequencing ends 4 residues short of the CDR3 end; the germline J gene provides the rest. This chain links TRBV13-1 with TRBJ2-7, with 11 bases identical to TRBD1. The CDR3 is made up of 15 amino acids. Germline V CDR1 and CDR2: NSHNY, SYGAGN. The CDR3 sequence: CASSDGPGQGDEQYF. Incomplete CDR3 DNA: TGTGCCAGCAGTGATGGCCCGGGACAGGGGGAT.

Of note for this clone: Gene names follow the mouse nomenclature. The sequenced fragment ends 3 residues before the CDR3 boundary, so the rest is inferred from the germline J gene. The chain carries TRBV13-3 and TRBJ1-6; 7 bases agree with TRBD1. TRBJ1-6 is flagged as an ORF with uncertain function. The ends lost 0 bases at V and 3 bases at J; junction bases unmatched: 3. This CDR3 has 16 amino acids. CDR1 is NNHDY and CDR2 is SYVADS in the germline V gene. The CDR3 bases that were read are TGTGCCAGCAGTGATGGGGGACAGAACTATAATTCGCCC. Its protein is CASSDGGQNYNSP. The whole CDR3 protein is CASSDGGQNYNSPLYF.

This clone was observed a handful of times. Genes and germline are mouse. The CDR3 DNA, read in part, is TGTGCCAGCAGCCCCCTCCGGGACAGGGGGGCT. Translated, it gives CASSPLRDRGA. The whole CDR3 sequence is CASSPLRDRGAEQFF. J is TRBJ2-1 and V is TRBV5; 11 bases match TRBD1. The read terminates 4 residues before the CDR3 end, so the remaining end is supplied by the germline J gene. Germline V CDR1 and CDR2: LGHNA, YNLKQL (reference sequence). This CDR3 has 15 residues.